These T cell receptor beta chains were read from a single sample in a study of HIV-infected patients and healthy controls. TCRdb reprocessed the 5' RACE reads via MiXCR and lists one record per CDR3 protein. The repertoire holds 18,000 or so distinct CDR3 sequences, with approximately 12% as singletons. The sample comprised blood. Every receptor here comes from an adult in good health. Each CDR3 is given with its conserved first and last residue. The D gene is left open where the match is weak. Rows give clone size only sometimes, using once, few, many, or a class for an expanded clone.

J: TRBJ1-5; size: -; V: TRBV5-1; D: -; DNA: TGCGCCAGCAGCTTGACCAGTGATAGCAATCAGCCCCAGCATTTT; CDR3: CASSLTSDSNQPQHF
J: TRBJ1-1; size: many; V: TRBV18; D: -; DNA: TGTGCCAGCAATCCTGGACAGAACACTGAAGCTTTCTTT; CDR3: CASNPGQNTEAFF
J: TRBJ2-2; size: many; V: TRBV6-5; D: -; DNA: TGTGCCAGCGGGGCCGGGGAGCTGTTTTTT; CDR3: CASGAGELFF
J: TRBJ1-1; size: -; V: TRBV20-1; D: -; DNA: TGCAGTGCTCGGGTCCCTGCAGGAGTTGAAGCTTTCTTT; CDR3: CSARVPAGVEAFF
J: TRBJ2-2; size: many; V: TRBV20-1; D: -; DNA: TGCAGTGCTAGAGCGGGGGTCGGCTTGGGGGAGCTGTTTTTT; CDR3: CSARAGVGLGELFF
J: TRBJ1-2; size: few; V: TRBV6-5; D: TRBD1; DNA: TGTGCCAGCAGTTACCGGACAGGGAATGGCTACACCTTC; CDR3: CASSYRTGNGYTF
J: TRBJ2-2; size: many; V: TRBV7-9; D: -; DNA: TGTGCCAGCAGCTTAGGACAGAGAACCGGGGAGCTGTTTTTT; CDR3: CASSLGQRTGELFF
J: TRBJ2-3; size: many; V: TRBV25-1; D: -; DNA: TGTGCCAGCAGTGAACCTTTAGGGCTAGTGACAGATACGCAGTATTTT; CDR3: CASSEPLGLVTDTQYF
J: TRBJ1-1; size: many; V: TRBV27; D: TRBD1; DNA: TGTGCCAGCAGAAGAACAGGGGGCCTGCGGGCTTTCTTT; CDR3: CASRRTGGLRAFF
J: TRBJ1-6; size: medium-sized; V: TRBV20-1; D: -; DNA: TGCAGTGCCCCTCCCGGGTGGGGGCTGAGTTCACCCCTCCACTTT; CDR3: CSAPPGWGLSSPLHF
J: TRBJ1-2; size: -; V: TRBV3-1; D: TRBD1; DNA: TGTGCCAGCAGCCACAGGGGGCACATTACTGGCTACACCTTC; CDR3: CASSHRGHITGYTF